The TCR beta chain under discussion was sequenced for a study of shared clonotypes between healthy human individuals. Investigators divided CD4+ cells into CD45RA+ naive and CD45RA-negative memory subsets. Points on this clone: Its antigen is unidentified.

V was cut by 0 bases and J by 9 bases, with 15 bases left in between. CDR1 is KGHSH, CDR2 LQKENI, per germline. The CDR3 has 15 amino acids. Several immunoSEQ plates held equal portions of the genomic DNA taken from each subset. Source study methods: Junction-only immunoSEQ data arrived without quality scores, meaning filtering differed. Measured with immunoSEQ multiplex PCR; TCRdb has only the in-frame clones, and not every one. V, J and clone size reflect that table, while D and trimming were determined from the DNA. The repertoire holds around 200,000 clones, with approximately 61% as singletons. Study-level findings and limits: Naive subsets generally exceeded memory subsets in estimated richness.

The sample consisted of memory CD4+ T cells sorted from blood. Subset specified: CD45RA-negative fraction. The sequence derives from a young man in good health. The chain recombines TRBV18 with TRBJ2-1; D is perhaps TRBD1 (6 bases). Written as DNA, the CDR3 is TGTGCCAGCTCACCACCGAAGACAGGATCGATTGAGCAGTTCTTC. Its protein is CASSPPKTGSIEQFF.